This is a list of T cell receptor beta chains from one sample in a study of cytomegalovirus exposure and HLA in healthy donors. The assay was immunoSEQ multiplex PCR, and TCRdb's table has in-frame clones only and misses some. The data hold approximately 270,000 clones, with 80% to 90% observed a single time. The sequencing sample was made of PBMCs. The receptors shown here come from a young woman in good health and CMV-seronegative. Each CDR3 is given with its conserved first and last residue. Each record gives: CDR3 DNA, CDR3 protein, J gene, D gene, clone size, V gene. A D gene is named only where the DNA matches it firmly. The size field is filled for only some rows; it gives once, few, many or a size class.

CDR3nt: TGTGCCAGCAGTCTGCCTGGGGGGGGTGGAAACACCATATATTTT; CDR3aa: CASSLPGGGGNTIYF; j_gene: TRBJ1-3; d_gene: NA; abundance: NA; v_gene: TRBV28
CDR3nt: TGTGCCTGGACAGGGTTTCGAGAGACCCAGTACTTC; CDR3aa: CAWTGFRETQYF; j_gene: TRBJ2-5; d_gene: NA; abundance: NA; v_gene: TRBV30
CDR3nt: TGCGCCAGCAGCCAAGATCGGTGGACAGGGATCGGCGTCACTGAAGCTTTCTTT; CDR3aa: CASSQDRWTGIGVTEAFF; j_gene: TRBJ1-1; d_gene: TRBD1; abundance: NA; v_gene: TRBV4-1
CDR3nt: TGTGCCAGCAGCTTGACCGGGTCCTATGGCTACACCTTC; CDR3aa: CASSLTGSYGYTF; j_gene: TRBJ1-2; d_gene: NA; abundance: NA; v_gene: TRBV5-6
CDR3nt: TGTGCCAGCAGCTTGCGGCTAGCGGGACATTTCGACTACGAGCAGTACTTC; CDR3aa: CASSLRLAGHFDYEQYF; j_gene: TRBJ2-7; d_gene: TRBD2; abundance: NA; v_gene: TRBV5-4
CDR3nt: TGCGCCAGCAGCTTGTCTGTCCTTTGGGACTCAAGACCCTATGAGCAGTTCTTC; CDR3aa: CASSLSVLWDSRPYEQFF; j_gene: TRBJ2-1; d_gene: NA; abundance: NA; v_gene: TRBV5-1
CDR3nt: TGTGCCAGCAGCTCGTACGGCGGGGAGCTGTTTTTT; CDR3aa: CASSSYGGELFF; j_gene: TRBJ2-2; d_gene: NA; abundance: few; v_gene: TRBV7-3
CDR3nt: TGTGCCAGCAGGCTAAATAGAGGACTAGCAGCCGGATACGAGCAGTACTTC; CDR3aa: CASRLNRGLAAGYEQYF; j_gene: TRBJ2-7; d_gene: TRBD2; abundance: few; v_gene: TRBV2
CDR3nt: TGTGCCAGTAGTGGAGGGACAGGGGGACTAGCGGGAGATAGGTACGAGCAGTACTTC; CDR3aa: CASSGGTGGLAGDRYEQYF; j_gene: TRBJ2-7; d_gene: TRBD2; abundance: few; v_gene: TRBV19
CDR3nt: TGCGCCAGCAGCCAAAGGGCGACAGGGGGCCGAGGGGAGCAGTACTTC; CDR3aa: CASSQRATGGRGEQYF; j_gene: TRBJ2-7; d_gene: TRBD1; abundance: NA; v_gene: TRBV4-3